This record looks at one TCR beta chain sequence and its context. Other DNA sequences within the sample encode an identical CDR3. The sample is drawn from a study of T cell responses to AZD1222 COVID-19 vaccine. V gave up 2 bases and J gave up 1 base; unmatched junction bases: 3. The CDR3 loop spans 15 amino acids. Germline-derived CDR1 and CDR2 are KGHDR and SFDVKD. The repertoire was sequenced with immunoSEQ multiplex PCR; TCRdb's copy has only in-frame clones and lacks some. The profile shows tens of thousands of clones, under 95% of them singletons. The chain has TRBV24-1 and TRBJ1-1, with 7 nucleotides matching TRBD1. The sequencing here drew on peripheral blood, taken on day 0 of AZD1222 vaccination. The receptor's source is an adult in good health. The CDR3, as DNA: TGTGCCACCAGTGATTCTAGACAGGGGAACACTGAAGCTTTCTTT. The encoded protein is CATSDSRQGNTEAFF.